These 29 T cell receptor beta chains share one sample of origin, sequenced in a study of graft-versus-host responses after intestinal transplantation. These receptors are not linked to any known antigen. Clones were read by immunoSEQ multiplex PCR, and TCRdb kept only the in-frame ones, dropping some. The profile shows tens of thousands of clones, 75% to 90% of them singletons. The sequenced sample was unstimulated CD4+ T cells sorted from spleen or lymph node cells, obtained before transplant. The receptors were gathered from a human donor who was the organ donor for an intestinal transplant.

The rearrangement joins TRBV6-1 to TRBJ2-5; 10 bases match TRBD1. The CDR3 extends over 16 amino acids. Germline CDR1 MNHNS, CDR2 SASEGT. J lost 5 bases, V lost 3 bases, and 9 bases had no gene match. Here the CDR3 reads CASSDPDGTGVETQYF. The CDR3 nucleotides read TGTGCCAGCAGTGACCCCGATGGGACAGGGGTGGAGACCCAGTACTTC.

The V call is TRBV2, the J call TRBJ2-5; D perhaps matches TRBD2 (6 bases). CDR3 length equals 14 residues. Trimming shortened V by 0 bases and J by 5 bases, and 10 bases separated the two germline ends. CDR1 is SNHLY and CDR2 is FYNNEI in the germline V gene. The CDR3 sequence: CASSEALAGETQYF. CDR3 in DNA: TGTGCCAGCAGTGAAGCGCTTGCGGGGGAGACCCAGTACTTC. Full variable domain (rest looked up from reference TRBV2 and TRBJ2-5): EPEVTQTPSHQVTQMGQEVILRCVPISNHLYFYWYRQILGQKVEFLVSFYNNEISEKSEIFDDQFSVERPDGSNFTLKIRSTKLEDSAMYFCASSEALAGETQYFGPGTRLLVL.

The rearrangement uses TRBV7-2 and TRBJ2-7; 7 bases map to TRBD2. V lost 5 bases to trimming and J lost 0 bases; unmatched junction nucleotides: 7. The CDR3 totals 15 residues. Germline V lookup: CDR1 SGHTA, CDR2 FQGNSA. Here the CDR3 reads CASSKSGKSSYEQYV. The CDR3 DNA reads TGTGCCAGCAGCAAAAGCGGGAAGAGCTCCTACGAGCAGTACGTC.

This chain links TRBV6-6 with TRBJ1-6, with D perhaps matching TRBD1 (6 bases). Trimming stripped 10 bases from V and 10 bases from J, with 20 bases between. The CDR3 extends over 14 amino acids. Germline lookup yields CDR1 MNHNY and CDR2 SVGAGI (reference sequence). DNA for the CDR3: TGTGCCACTAAACAGGGATCAAACGAATCACCCCTCCACTTT. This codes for CATKQGSNESPLHF.

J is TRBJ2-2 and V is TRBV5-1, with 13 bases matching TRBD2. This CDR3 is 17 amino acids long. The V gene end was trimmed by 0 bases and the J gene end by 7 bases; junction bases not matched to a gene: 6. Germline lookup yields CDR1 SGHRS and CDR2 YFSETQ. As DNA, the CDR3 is TGCGCCAGCAGCTTGGACGCCGGGACTAGCGGGGTCGGGGAGCTGTTTTTT. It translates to CASSLDAGTSGVGELFF.

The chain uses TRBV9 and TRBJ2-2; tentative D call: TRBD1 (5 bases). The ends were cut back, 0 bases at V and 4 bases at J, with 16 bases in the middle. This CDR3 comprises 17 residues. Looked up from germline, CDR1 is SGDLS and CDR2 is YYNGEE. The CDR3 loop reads CASSVAPPQTVTGELFF. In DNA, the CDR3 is TGTGCCAGCAGCGTAGCTCCCCCTCAGACAGTCACCGGGGAGCTGTTTTTT.

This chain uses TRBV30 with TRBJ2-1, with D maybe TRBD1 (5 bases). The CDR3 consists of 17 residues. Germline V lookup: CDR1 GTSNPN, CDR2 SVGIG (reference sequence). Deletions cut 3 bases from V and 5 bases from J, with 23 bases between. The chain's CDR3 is CAWRDTRVRSYNNEQFF. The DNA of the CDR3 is TGTGCCTGGAGGGACACACGGGTAAGATCCTACAACAATGAGCAGTTCTTC.

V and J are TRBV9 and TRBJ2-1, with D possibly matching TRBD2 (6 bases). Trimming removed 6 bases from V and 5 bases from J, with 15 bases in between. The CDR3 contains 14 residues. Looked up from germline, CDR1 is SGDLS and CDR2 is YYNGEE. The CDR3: CASTNRDLNNEQFF. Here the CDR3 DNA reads TGTGCCAGCACCAACCGGGACTTAAACAATGAGCAGTTCTTC. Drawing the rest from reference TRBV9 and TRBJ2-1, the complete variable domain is DSGVTQTPKHLITATGQRVTLRCSPRSGDLSVYWYQQSLDQGLQFLIQYYNGEERAKGNILERFSAQQFPDLHSELNLSSLELGDSALYFCASTNRDLNNEQFFGPGTRLTVL.

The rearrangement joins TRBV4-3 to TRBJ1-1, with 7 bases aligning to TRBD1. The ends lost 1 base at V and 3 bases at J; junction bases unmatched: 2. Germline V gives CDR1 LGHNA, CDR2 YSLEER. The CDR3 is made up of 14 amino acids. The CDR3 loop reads CASSQGTGDTEAFF. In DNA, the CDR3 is TGCGCCAGCAGCCAAGGAACAGGGGACACTGAAGCTTTCTTT.

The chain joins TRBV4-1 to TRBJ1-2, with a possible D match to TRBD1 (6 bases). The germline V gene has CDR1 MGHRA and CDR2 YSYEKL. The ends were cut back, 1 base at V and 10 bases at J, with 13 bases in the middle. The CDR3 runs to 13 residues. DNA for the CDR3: TGCGCCAGCAGCCAAGGGACAGAGTTCTCCTACACCTTC. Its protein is CASSQGTEFSYTF.

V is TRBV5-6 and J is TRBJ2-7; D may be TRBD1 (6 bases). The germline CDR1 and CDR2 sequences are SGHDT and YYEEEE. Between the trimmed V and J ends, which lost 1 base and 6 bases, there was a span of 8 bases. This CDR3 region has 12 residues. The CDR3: CASSLLGGEQYV. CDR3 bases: TGTGCCAGCAGCTTGTTAGGGGGCGAGCAGTACGTC.

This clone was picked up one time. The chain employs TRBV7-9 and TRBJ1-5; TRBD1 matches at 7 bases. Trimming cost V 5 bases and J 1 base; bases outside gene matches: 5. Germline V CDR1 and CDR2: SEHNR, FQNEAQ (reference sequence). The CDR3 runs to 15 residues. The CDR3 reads CASSQGTESNQPQHF. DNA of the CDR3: TGTGCCAGCAGCCAGGGGACAGAAAGCAATCAGCCCCAGCATTTT.

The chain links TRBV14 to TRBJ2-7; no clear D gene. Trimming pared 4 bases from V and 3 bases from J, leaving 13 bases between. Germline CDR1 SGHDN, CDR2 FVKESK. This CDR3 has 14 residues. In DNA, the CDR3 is TGTGCCAGCAGCCGGTCTCCTACCCACTACGAGCAGTACGTC. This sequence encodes CASSRSPTHYEQYV.

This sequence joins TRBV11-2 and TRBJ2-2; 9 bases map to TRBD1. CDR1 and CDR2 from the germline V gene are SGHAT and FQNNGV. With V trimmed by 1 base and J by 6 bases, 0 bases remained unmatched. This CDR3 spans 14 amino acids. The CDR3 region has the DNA TGTGCCAGCAGCTTAGGACAGGGGGCCGGGGAGCTGTTTTTT. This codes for CASSLGQGAGELFF.

The CDR3 loop reads CASRADIVSGYTF. The CDR3 nucleotides are TGTGCCAGCAGGGCGGACATTGTGAGTGGCTACACCTTC. The chain combines TRBV27 with TRBJ1-2; perhaps TRBD1 as D (5 bases). The CDR3 totals 13 residues. Trimming removed 6 bases from V and 7 bases from J, with 15 bases in between. CDR1 is MNHEY, CDR2 SMNVEV, per germline (reference sequence).

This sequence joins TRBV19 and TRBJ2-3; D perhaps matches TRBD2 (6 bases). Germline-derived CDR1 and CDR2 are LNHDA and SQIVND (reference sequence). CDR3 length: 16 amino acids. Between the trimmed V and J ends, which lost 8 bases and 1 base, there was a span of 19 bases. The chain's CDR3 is CASRSIYGGRTDTQYF. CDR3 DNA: TGTGCCAGTCGAAGTATCTACGGGGGTCGCACAGATACGCAGTATTTT.

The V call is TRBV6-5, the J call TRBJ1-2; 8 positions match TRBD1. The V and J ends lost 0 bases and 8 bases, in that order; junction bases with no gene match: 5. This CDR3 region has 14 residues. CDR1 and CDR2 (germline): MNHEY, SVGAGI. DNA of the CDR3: TGTGCCAGCAGTTACTCGACGGCAGGGGGCGGCTACACCTTC. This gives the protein CASSYSTAGGGYTF.

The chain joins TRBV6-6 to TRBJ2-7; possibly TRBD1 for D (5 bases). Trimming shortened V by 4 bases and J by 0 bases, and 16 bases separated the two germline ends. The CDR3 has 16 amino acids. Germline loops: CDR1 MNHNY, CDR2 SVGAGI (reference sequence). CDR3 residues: CASSSQGVRSSYEQYV. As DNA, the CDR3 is TGTGCCAGCAGTTCTCAAGGGGTCAGGAGCTCCTACGAGCAGTACGTC.

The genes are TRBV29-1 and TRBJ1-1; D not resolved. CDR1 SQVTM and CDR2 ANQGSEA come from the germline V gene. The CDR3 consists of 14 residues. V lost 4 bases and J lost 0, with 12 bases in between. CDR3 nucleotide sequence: TGCAGCGTTGTGGGAACGGGGATGAACACTGAAGCTTTCTTT. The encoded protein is CSVVGTGMNTEAFF.

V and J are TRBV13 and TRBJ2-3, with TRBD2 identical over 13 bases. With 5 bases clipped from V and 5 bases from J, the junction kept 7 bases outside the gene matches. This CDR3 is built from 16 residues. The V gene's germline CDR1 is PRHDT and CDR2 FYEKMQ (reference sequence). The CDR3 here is CASSPGTSGIKDTQYF. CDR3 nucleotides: TGTGCCAGCAGCCCGGGGACTAGCGGGATTAAAGATACGCAGTATTTT.

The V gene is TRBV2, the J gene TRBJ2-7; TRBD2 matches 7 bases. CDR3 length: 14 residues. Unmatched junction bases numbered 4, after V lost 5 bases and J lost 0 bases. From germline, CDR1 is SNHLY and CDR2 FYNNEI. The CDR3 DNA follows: TGTGCCAGCAGTCAGGGAGGGAGCTCCTACGAGCAGTACGTC. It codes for CASSQGGSSYEQYV.

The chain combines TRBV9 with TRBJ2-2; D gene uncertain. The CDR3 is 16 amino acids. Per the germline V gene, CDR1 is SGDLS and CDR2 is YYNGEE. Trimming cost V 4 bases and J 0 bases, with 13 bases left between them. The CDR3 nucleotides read TGTGCCAGCAGCCTCCAACCCCGGGCGAACACCGGGGAGCTGTTTTTT. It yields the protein CASSLQPRANTGELFF. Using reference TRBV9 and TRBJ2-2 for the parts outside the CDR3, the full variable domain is DSGVTQTPKHLITATGQRVTLRCSPRSGDLSVYWYQQSLDQGLQFLIQYYNGEERAKGNILERFSAQQFPDLHSELNLSSLELGDSALYFCASSLQPRANTGELFFGEGSRLTVL.

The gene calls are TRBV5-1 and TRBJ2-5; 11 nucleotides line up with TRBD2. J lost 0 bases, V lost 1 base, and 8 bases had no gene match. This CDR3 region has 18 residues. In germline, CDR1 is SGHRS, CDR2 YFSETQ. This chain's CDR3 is CASSLIGGLAENQETQYF. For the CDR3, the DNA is TGCGCCAGCAGCTTGATCGGGGGACTAGCGGAAAACCAAGAGACCCAGTACTTC.

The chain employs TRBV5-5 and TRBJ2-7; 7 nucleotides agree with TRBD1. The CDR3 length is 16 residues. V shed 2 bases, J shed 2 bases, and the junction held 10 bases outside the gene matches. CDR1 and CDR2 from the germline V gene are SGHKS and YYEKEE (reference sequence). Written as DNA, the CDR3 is TGTGCCAGCAGCTTTTTAACGGGACAGATCACCTACGAGCAGTACGTC. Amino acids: CASSFLTGQITYEQYV.

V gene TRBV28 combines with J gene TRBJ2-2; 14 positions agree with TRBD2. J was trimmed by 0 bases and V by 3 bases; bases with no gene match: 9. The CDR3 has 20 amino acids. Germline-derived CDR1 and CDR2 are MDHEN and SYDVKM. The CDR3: CASSFLGLAGGHANTGELFF. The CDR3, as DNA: TGTGCCAGCAGTTTTCTAGGACTAGCGGGGGGACACGCGAACACCGGGGAGCTGTTTTTT.

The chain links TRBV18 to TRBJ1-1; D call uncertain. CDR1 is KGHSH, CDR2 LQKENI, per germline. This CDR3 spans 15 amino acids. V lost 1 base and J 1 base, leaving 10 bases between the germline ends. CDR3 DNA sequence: TGTGCCAGCTCACCACGTGTAGGAGGGAACACTGAAGCTTTCTTT. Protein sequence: CASSPRVGGNTEAFF.

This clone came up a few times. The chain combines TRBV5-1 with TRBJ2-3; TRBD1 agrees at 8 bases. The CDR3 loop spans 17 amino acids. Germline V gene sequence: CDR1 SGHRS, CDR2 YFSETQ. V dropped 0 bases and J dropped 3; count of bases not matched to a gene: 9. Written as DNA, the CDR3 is TGCGCCAGCAGCTTGGCACGGGACAGGCTGGCAACAGATACGCAGTATTTT. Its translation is CASSLARDRLATDTQYF.

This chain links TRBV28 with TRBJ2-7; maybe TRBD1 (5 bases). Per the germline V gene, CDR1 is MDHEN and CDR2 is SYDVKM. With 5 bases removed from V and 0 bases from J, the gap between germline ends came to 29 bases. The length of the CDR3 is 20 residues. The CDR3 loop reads CASSKTNHRDGTGLSYEQYV. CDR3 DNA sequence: TGTGCCAGCAGTAAAACCAATCATAGGGATGGCACAGGCCTCTCCTACGAGCAGTACGTC.

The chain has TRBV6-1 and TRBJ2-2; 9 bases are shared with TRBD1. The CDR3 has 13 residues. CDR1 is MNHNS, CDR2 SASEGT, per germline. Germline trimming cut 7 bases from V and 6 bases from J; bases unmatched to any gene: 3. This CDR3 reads CASKNRGPGELFF. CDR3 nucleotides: TGTGCCAGCAAAAACAGGGGGCCCGGGGAGCTGTTTTTT.